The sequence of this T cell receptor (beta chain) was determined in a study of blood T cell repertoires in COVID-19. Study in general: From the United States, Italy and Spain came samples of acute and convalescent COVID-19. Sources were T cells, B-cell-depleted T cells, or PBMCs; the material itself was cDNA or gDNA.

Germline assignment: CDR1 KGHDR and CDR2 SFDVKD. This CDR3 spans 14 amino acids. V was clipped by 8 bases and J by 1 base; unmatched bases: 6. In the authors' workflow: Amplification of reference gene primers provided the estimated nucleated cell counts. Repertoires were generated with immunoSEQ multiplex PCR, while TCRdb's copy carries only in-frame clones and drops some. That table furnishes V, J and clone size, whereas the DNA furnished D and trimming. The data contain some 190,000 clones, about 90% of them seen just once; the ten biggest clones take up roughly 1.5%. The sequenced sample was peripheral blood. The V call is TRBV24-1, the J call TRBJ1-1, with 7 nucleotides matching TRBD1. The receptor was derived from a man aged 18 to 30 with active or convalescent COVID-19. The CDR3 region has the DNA TGTGCCACCAATGACCGGACAGGGAACACTGAAGCTTTCTTT. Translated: CATNDRTGNTEAFF.